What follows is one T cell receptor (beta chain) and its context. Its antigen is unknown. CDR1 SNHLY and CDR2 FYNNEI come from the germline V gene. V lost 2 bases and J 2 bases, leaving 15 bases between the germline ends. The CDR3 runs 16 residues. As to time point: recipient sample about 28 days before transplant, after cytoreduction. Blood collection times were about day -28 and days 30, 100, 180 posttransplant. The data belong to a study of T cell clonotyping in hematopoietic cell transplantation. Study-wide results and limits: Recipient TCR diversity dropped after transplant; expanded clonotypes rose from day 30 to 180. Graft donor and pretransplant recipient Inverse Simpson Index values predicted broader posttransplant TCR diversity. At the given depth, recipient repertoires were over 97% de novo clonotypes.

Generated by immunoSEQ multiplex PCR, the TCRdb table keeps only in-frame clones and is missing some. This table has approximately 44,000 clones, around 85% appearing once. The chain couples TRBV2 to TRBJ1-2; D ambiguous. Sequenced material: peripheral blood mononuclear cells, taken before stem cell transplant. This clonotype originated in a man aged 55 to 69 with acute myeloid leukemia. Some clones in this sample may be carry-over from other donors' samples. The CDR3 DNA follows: TGTGCCAGCAGTGAACGACCGGGAGGTCCCAACTATGGCTACACCTTC. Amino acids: CASSERPGGPNYGYTF.